One and the same sample provided the 15 T cell receptor beta chains below, sequenced in a study of blood T cell repertoires in COVID-19. Sequenced by immunoSEQ multiplex PCR; TCRdb stores in-frame clones only, minus some. Of over 100,000 clones in the sample, around 86% were seen once. The sequenced sample was peripheral blood. These receptors were collected from a man aged 50 to 60 with active COVID-19.

The chain joins TRBV4-2 to TRBJ1-2; no clear D gene. V was cut by 1 base and J by 8 bases, with 11 bases left in between. In germline, CDR1 is LGHNA, CDR2 YNFKEQ. The CDR3 contains 13 residues. The CDR3 DNA sequence: TGTGCCAGCAGCCAAGGGAGGGCCGAGGGCTACACCTTC. Translated: CASSQGRAEGYTF.

The rearrangement uses TRBV27 and TRBJ1-5; D gene uncertain. Germline V gene sequence: CDR1 MNHEY, CDR2 SMNVEV (reference sequence). V shed 5 bases and J shed 6 bases, with 17 bases lying between them. This CDR3 spans 15 amino acids. CDR3 loop: CASSPTPGVSQPQHF. Written as DNA, the CDR3 is TGTGCCAGCAGTCCCACGCCGGGTGTGAGTCAGCCCCAGCATTTT.

The chain combines TRBV4-1 with TRBJ2-1; 7 positions match TRBD2. The ends lost 4 bases at V and 4 bases at J; junction bases unmatched: 10. The CDR3 runs to 16 residues. Germline V gives CDR1 MGHRA, CDR2 YSYEKL. CDR3 DNA: TGCGCCAGCAGCCGGGGAAGCGGGGTCTTTTACAATGAGCAGTTCTTC. As protein: CASSRGSGVFYNEQFF.

The J gene is TRBJ2-1, the V gene TRBV10-3; 10 bases map to TRBD2. The trim removed 2 bases at V and 5 bases at J, leaving 3 bases unmatched. CDR3 length: 15 residues. From germline, CDR1 is ENHRY and CDR2 SYGVKD. Written as DNA, the CDR3 is TGTGCCATCAGTGAGGGGCTAGCGGGGGACAATGAGCAGTTCTTC. Translation: CAISEGLAGDNEQFF.

The chain couples TRBV5-4 to TRBJ2-3; the D is unclear. From germline, CDR1 is SGHNT and CDR2 YYREEE (reference sequence). Trimming took 2 bases from V and 2 from J, leaving 6 bases between them. The CDR3 sequence is 13 residues long. Here the CDR3 reads CASSLELTDTQYF. CDR3 nucleotides: TGTGCCAGCAGCTTAGAGCTCACAGATACGCAGTATTTT. The whole variable domain, remainder taken from reference TRBV5-4 and TRBJ2-3, is ETGVTQSPTHLIKTRGQQVTLRCSSQSGHNTVSWYQQALGQGPQFIFQYYREEENGRGNFPPRFSGLQFPNYSSELNVNALELDDSALYLCASSLELTDTQYFGPGTRLTVL.

This chain connects TRBV19 to TRBJ2-3; 8 positions match TRBD1. There are 15 residues in the CDR3. V gave up 5 bases and J gave up 6 bases; unmatched junction bases: 10. Looked up from germline, CDR1 is LNHDA and CDR2 is SQIVND (reference sequence). The CDR3 loop reads CASSSQGAWEDTQYF. CDR3 DNA: TGTGCCAGTAGTTCCCAGGGGGCATGGGAGGATACGCAGTATTTT. The full variable domain, rest sourced from reference TRBV19 and TRBJ2-3, is DGGITQSPKYLFRKEGQNVTLSCEQNLNHDAMYWYRQDPGQGLRLIYYSQIVNDFQKGDIAEGYSVSREKKESFPLTVTSAQKNPTAFYLCASSSQGAWEDTQYFGPGTRLTVL.

V is TRBV15 and J is TRBJ2-7, with D tentatively TRBD1 (6 bases). Germline values: CDR1 LNHNV, CDR2 YYDKDF (reference sequence). This CDR3 is 13 amino acids long. The V gene lost 1 base and the J gene lost 11 bases, with 15 bases spanning the gap. DNA for the CDR3: TGTGCCACCAGCAGAGGTAAAACAGGGAAAGAGTACTTC. Translation gives CATSRGKTGKEYF.

The chain is built from TRBV7-9 and TRBJ2-3; a possible D gene is TRBD2 (6 bases). The V gene's germline CDR1 is SEHNR and CDR2 FQNEAQ (reference sequence). The CDR3 has 15 amino acids. Trimming stripped 1 base from V and 4 bases from J, with 12 bases between. The CDR3 region is CASSLDGGVSDTQYF. In nucleotides, the CDR3 is TGTGCCAGCAGCTTAGACGGCGGGGTCTCAGATACGCAGTATTTT.

The V gene is TRBV5-8, the J gene TRBJ1-1; D remains ambiguous. This CDR3 has 10 residues. Germline assignment: CDR1 SGHTS and CDR2 YDEGEE. V was shortened by 5 bases and J by 11 bases, with 10 bases between the two germline ends. CDR3 amino acids: CASSSYTAFF. The CDR3 DNA follows: TGTGCCAGCAGTTCGTACACGGCTTTCTTT.

Remarks on this clone: Its ends do not fully match the called genes, so a read error is possible. The rearrangement joins TRBV6-1 to TRBJ2-7; unclear D gene. The CDR3 runs 15 residues. In germline, CDR1 is MNHNS, CDR2 SASEGT. CDR3 region: CASREGPLRRVEQYF. The CDR3 nucleotides are TGTGCCAGCAGGGAAGGACCGCTAAGACGGGTAGAGCAGTACTTC.

In its sample, this clone was seen once. Here the CDR3 reads CASSFQGNYEKLFF. The CDR3 bases are TGCGCCAGCAGCTTCCAGGGGAACTATGAAAAACTGTTTTTT. The chain combines TRBV5-1 with TRBJ1-4; perhaps TRBD1 as D (6 bases). Germline CDR1 reads SGHRS; CDR2 reads YFSETQ. V was cut by 2 bases and J by 6 bases, with 11 bases left in between. The CDR3 spans 14 residues.

In its sample, this clone was seen many times. The V call is TRBV7-8, the J call TRBJ2-7; tentatively, D is TRBD2 (5 bases). V lost 5 bases and J lost 4, with 21 bases in between. CDR3 length equals 16 residues. Germline V CDR1 and CDR2: SGHVS, FQNEAQ. CDR3 nucleotides: TGTGCCAGCAGCCCTAGAGGAGGAACGATTCAATACGAGCAGTACTTC. Translation: CASSPRGGTIQYEQYF.

The chain uses TRBV4-1 and TRBJ1-1; TRBD1 aligns across 8 bases. V trimming: 4 bases; J trimming: 3 bases; junction bases outside the gene matches: 4. The germline CDR1 and CDR2 sequences are MGHRA and YSYEKL. This CDR3 has 14 residues. This CDR3 is CASSRQGRDTEAFF. As DNA, the CDR3 is TGCGCCAGCAGCCGACAGGGGAGGGACACTGAAGCTTTCTTT.

The chain joins TRBV6-1 to TRBJ1-6; D call uncertain. Between the trimmed V and J ends, which lost 1 base and 6 bases, there was a span of 7 bases. The CDR3 length is 14 residues. Per germline, CDR1 MNHNS and CDR2 SASEGT. The CDR3 nucleotides are TGTGCCAGCAGTGAAGTGGCCCCTAATTCACCCCTCCACTTT. Its protein is CASSEVAPNSPLHF.

The chain carries TRBV6-5 and TRBJ2-1, with D perhaps matching TRBD1 (5 bases). This CDR3 comprises 14 residues. V was clipped by 6 bases and J by 0 bases, with 9 bases between them. Germline-derived CDR1 and CDR2 are MNHEY and SVGAGI. The CDR3 DNA is TGTGCCAGCAGACCGACAGTCTCCTACAATGAGCAGTTCTTC. This sequence encodes CASRPTVSYNEQFF.